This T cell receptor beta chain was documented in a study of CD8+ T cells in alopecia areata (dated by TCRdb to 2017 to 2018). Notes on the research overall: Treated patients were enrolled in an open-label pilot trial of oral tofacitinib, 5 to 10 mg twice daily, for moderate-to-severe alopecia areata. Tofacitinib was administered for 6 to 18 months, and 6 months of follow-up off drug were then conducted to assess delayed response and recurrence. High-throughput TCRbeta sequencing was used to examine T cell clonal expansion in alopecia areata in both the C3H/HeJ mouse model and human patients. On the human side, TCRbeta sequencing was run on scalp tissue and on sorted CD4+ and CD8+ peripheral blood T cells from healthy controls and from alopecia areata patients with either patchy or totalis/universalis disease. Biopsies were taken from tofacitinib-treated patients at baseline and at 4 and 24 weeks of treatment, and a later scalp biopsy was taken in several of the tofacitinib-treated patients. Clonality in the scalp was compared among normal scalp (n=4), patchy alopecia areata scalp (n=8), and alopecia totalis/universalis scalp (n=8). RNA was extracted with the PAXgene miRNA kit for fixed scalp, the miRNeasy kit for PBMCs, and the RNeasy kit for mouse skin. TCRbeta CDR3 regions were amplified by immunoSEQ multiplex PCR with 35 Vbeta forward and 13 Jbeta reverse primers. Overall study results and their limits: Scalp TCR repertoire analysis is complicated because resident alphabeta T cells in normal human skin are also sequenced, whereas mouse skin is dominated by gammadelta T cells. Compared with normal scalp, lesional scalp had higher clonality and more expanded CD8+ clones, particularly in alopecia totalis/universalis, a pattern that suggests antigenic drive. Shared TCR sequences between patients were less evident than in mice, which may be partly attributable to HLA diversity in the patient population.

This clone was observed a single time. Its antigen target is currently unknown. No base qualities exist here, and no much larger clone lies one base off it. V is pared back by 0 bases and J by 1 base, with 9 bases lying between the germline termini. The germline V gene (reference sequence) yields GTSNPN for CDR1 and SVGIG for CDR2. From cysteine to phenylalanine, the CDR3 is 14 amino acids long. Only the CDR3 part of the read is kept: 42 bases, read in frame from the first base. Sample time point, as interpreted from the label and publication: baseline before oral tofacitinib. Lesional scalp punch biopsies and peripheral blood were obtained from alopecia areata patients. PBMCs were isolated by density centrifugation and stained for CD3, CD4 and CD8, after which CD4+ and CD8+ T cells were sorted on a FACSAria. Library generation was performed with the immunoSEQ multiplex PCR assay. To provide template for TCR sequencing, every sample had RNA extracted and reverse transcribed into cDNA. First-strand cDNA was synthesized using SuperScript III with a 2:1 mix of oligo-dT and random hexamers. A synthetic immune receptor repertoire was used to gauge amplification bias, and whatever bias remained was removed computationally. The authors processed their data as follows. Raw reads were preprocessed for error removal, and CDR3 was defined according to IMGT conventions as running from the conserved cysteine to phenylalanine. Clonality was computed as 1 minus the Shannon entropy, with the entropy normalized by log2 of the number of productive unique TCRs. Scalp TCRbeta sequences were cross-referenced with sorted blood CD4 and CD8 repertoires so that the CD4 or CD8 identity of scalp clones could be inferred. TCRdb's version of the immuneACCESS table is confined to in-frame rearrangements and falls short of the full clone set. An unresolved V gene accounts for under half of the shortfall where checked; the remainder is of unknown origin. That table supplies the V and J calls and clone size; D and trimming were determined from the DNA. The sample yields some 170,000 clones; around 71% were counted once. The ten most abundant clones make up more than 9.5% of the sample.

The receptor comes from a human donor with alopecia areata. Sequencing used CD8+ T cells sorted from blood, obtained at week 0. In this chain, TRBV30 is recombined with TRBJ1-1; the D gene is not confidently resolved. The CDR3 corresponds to CAWSVLTGNTEAFF. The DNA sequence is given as TGTGCCTGGAGTGTACTTACGGGGAACACTGAAGCTTTCTTT. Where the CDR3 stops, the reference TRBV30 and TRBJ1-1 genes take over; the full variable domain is SQTIHQWPATLVQPVGSPLSLECTVEGTSNPNLYWYRQAAGRGLQLLFYSVGIGQISSEVPQNLSASRPQDRQFILSSKKLLLSDSGFYLCAWSVLTGNTEAFFGQGTRLTVV.